These 20 T cell receptor beta chains were all obtained from the same sample, sequenced in a study of T cells in Graves' hyperthyroidism and ophthalmopathy. Using RNA transcripts as the source, TCR beta CDR3 regions were amplified. The HTBI primer set drove a first-round RT-PCR of the TCR CDR3. TCRdb ran MiXCR on the multiplex PCR reads and lists one entry per CDR3 protein. The table shows about 400,000 distinct CDR3 sequences, with around a sixth occurring only once. Material for sequencing was blood. The receptors shown here come from a woman between 18 and 29 years old with Graves' hyperthyroidism that later progressed to Graves' ophthalmopathy.

Note on this clonotype: The junction and the germline gene differ at one end; a read error may be behind it. The chain joins TRBV6-1 to TRBJ2-7; maybe TRBD1 (6 bases). The germline gives CDR1 MNHNS, CDR2 SASEGT. The CDR3 length is 16 residues. In DNA, the CDR3 is TGTGCCGGCAGTGAAGTGTCCGGGACACATCCCTACGAGCAGTACTTC. Its protein product is CAGSEVSGTHPYEQYF.

This clonotype occurred many times. The chain combines TRBV28 with TRBJ2-5; D is unclear. V gave up 1 base and J gave up 0 bases, with 12 bases separating them. The CDR3 covers 16 residues. CDR1 MDHEN and CDR2 SYDVKM come from the germline V gene. The CDR3 region has the DNA TGTGCCAGCAGTTTATTCCTTGGACGGGACCAAGAGACCCAGTACTTC. Encoded protein: CASSLFLGRDQETQYF.

The rearrangement joins TRBV28 to TRBJ1-3; D is possibly TRBD1 (5 bases). The CDR3 has 14 amino acids. The V gene's germline CDR1 is MDHEN and CDR2 SYDVKM. V lost 3 bases, J lost 8 bases, and 14 bases lay in between. The CDR3 here is CASSFTRGAHTIYF. CDR3 nucleotide sequence: TGTGCCAGCAGTTTTACGAGGGGAGCGCACACCATATATTTT.

This clonotype was recorded at least ten times. J is TRBJ2-5 and V is TRBV30; TRBD2 matches at 11 bases. The junction had 4 bases not matched to a gene; V was cut back by 8 bases and J by 2 bases. Germline loops: CDR1 GTSNPN, CDR2 SVGIG (reference sequence). The CDR3 sequence is 13 residues long. For the CDR3, the DNA is TGTGCCGGGCGACTAGCGGGACAAGAGACCCAGTACTTC. It yields the protein CAGRLAGQETQYF.

The chain combines TRBV30 with TRBJ1-2; D is ambiguous. The length of the CDR3 is 12 residues. Germline CDR1 reads GTSNPN; CDR2 reads SVGIG (reference sequence). Trimming took off 3 bases at V and 6 bases at J, with 11 bases between the two ends. CDR3 amino acids: CAWRTARDGYTF. DNA for the CDR3: TGTGCCTGGAGGACTGCGAGGGATGGCTACACCTTC.

V is TRBV20-1 and J is TRBJ2-3, with D perhaps TRBD2 (6 bases). The V gene lost 2 bases and the J gene lost 6 bases, with 21 bases spanning the gap. CDR3 length equals 16 residues. Germline lookup yields CDR1 DFQATT and CDR2 SNEGSKA (reference sequence). Here the CDR3 reads CSARSVGSARSDTQYF. For the CDR3, the DNA is TGCAGTGCTAGATCGGTCGGGAGCGCGAGATCCGATACGCAGTATTTT.

This clonotype has ten or more counts. This chain links TRBV6-2 or TRBV6-3 with TRBJ1-1; the D is unclear. This CDR3 has 13 residues. CDR1 and CDR2 from the germline V gene are MNHEY and SVGEGT. Trimming took 6 bases from V and 1 from J, leaving 9 bases between them. CDR3 amino acids: CASSKLPNTEAFF. The CDR3 DNA reads TGTGCCAGCAGCAAACTACCGAACACTGAAGCTTTCTTT.

J is TRBJ2-3 and V is TRBV7-9; 10 bases fit TRBD2. Germline V gene lookup returns CDR1 SEHNR and CDR2 FQNEAQ (reference sequence). Germline trimming cut 5 bases from V and 3 bases from J; bases unmatched to any gene: 8. CDR3 length equals 16 residues. The CDR3 sequence is CASSASSGRATDTQYF. DNA of the CDR3: TGTGCCAGCAGCGCCTCTAGCGGGAGAGCGACAGATACGCAGTATTTT.

This clonotype was counted at least ten times. The V call is TRBV20-1, the J call TRBJ2-3; maybe TRBD1 (5 bases). The germline CDR1 and CDR2 sequences are DFQATT and SNEGSKA (reference sequence). Trimming cost V 0 bases and J 2 bases, with 18 bases left between them. This CDR3 is 17 amino acids long. CDR3 bases: TGCAGTGCTAGAGAGGGGTGGACACCGGCATCCACAGATACGCAGTATTTT. It translates to CSAREGWTPASTDTQYF.

This clonotype appeared many times. The V gene is TRBV13, the J gene TRBJ2-3; 10 positions agree with TRBD2. The CDR3 extends over 17 amino acids. V shed 2 bases, J shed 4 bases, and the junction held 9 bases outside the gene matches. Germline V gene lookup returns CDR1 PRHDT and CDR2 FYEKMQ (reference sequence). The CDR3 is CASSLRTLGLAADTQYF. The CDR3 DNA is TGTGCCAGCAGCTTACGGACCCTCGGACTAGCGGCAGATACGCAGTATTTT.

The CDR3 coding sequence is TGTGCCATCAAGACTAGCGGAAACACAGATACGCAGTATTTT. It codes for CAIKTSGNTDTQYF. This chain links TRBV10-3 with TRBJ2-3; TRBD2 matches 9 bases. Per germline, CDR1 ENHRY and CDR2 SYGVKD. V lost 7 bases and J lost 2; bases outside the gene matches: 4. The CDR3 length is 14 residues.

This clonotype was counted ten times or more. This chain connects TRBV20-1 to TRBJ2-7; TRBD2 agrees at 9 bases. The CDR3 totals 15 residues. The germline V gene has CDR1 DFQATT and CDR2 SNEGSKA (reference sequence). V dropped 5 bases and J dropped 4; count of bases not matched to a gene: 12. The CDR3 region is CSAVPTSGASYEQYF. CDR3 nucleotide sequence: TGCAGTGCTGTCCCGACTAGCGGAGCAAGTTACGAGCAGTACTTC.

This clonotype came up many times. The chain employs TRBV28 and TRBJ2-7, with 8 nucleotides matching TRBD2. Germline V lookup: CDR1 MDHEN, CDR2 SYDVKM. This CDR3 spans 12 amino acids. Losses at the gene ends were 6 bases for V and 3 bases for J; bases not matched to a gene: 1. CDR3 in amino acids: CASRLAGYEQYF. Here the CDR3 DNA reads TGTGCCAGCAGGCTAGCGGGCTACGAGCAGTACTTC.

Only a few counts were recorded for this clonotype. The chain uses TRBV20-1 and TRBJ1-6; 8 nucleotides align to TRBD1. The trim removed 6 bases at V and 5 bases at J, leaving 6 bases unmatched. CDR1 is DFQATT and CDR2 is SNEGSKA in the germline V gene (reference sequence). The length of the CDR3 is 14 residues. CDR3 in amino acids: CSAESDRDNSPLHF. CDR3 bases: TGCAGTGCCGAGTCGGACAGGGATAATTCACCCCTCCACTTT.

There are many counts of this clonotype. The V and J genes are TRBV20-1 and TRBJ2-1; 7 bases match TRBD2. The CDR3 has 14 residues. Germline values: CDR1 DFQATT, CDR2 SNEGSKA (reference sequence). Trimming took 1 base from V and 7 from J; bases not matched to a gene: 7. The CDR3 sequence: CSARGTRSVNEQFF. The CDR3 DNA reads TGCAGTGCTAGAGGGACTAGGAGCGTTAATGAGCAGTTCTTC.

This clonotype has only a few counts. This chain links TRBV20-1 with TRBJ1-3, with no clear D. Germline-derived CDR1 and CDR2 are DFQATT and SNEGSKA (reference sequence). Trimming shortened V by 6 bases and J by 3 bases, and 15 bases separated the two germline ends. The CDR3 consists of 14 residues. The CDR3 coding sequence is TGCAGTGCCCGTCGAGGAGGTGGTGGAAACACCATATATTTT. Amino acid sequence: CSARRGGGGNTIYF.

This clonotype occurred a few times. The chain has TRBV29-1 and TRBJ2-7; no clear D gene. This CDR3 has 12 residues. Looked up from germline, CDR1 is SQVTM and CDR2 is ANQGSEA. Trimming took 6 bases from V and 2 from J, leaving 11 bases between them. The CDR3 bases are TGCAGCGTCCAAGGATTTACCTACGAGCAGTACTTC. It encodes CSVQGFTYEQYF.

This clonotype was recorded many times. The V gene is TRBV2, the J gene TRBJ2-5, with D tentatively TRBD1 (6 bases). Germline V gene data show CDR1 as SNHLY and CDR2 as FYNNEI. CDR3 length: 12 residues. V lost 11 bases and J lost 2, with 12 bases in between. Here the CDR3 reads CAGGSTQETQYF. The CDR3 DNA reads as TGTGCCGGGGGCAGTACACAAGAGACCCAGTACTTC.

This chain links TRBV20-1 with TRBJ2-3; D might be TRBD2 (5 bases). Between the trimmed V and J ends, which lost 6 bases and 2 bases, there was a span of 15 bases. From germline, CDR1 is DFQATT and CDR2 SNEGSKA (reference sequence). The CDR3 extends over 14 amino acids. CDR3: CSAPSGTLTDTQYF. As DNA, the CDR3 is TGCAGTGCCCCAAGCGGAACCCTCACAGATACGCAGTATTTT.

This clonotype was seen only a few times. The chain links TRBV15 to TRBJ2-7, with D possibly matching TRBD2 (5 bases). Per the germline V gene, CDR1 is LNHNV and CDR2 is YYDKDF (reference sequence). CDR3 length: 15 amino acids. V dropped 5 bases and J dropped 2 bases, with 16 bases sitting between them. The DNA for the CDR3 is TGTGCCACCAGCGGTGGAGGCACACTAACCTACGAGCAGTACTTC. This translates into CATSGGGTLTYEQYF. The complete variable domain, with remaining parts taken from reference TRBV15 and TRBJ2-7, reads DAMVIQNPRYQVTQFGKPVTLSCSQTLNHNVMYWYQQKSSQAPKLLFHYYDKDFNNEADTPDNFQSRRPNTSFCFLDIRSPGLGDTAMYLCATSGGGTLTYEQYFGPGTRLTVT.